The 10 T cell receptor beta chains in this list originate from one sample, sequenced in a study of CD8+CD57+ T cells in acquired aplastic anemia. For CDR3 and TCR beta VDJ profiling, genomic DNA was the template used. TCRdb recomputed calls from the reads with MiXCR, one row per CDR3 protein. The sample records approximately 470,000 distinct CDR3 sequences, 25% to 40% being singletons. Sequenced patients had shown CD8+CD57+ cell expansion by flow cytometry. Sequenced: sorted CD4+, CD8+, or CD8+CD57+ T cells (not recorded which) from PBMCs. These TCRs come from a human donor with aplastic anemia.

This clonotype was seen ten or more times. The rearrangement links TRBV10-3 to TRBJ1-2; 7 bases agree with TRBD1. Trimming cost V 0 bases and J 9 bases; bases outside gene matches: 7. There are 14 residues in the CDR3. The germline V gene encodes CDR1 ENHRY and CDR2 SYGVKD. The CDR3 protein is CAISESLQGQRYTF. The CDR3 DNA reads TGTGCCATCAGTGAGTCGTTACAGGGGCAACGCTACACCTTC.

This clonotype appeared a single time. The chain combines TRBV20-1 with TRBJ2-1; the match to TRBD2 covers 11 bases. Germline V gene lookup returns CDR1 DFQATT and CDR2 SNEGSKA (reference sequence). The CDR3 contains 15 residues. After removal of 2 bases from V and 4 bases from J, the junction contained 4 bases not matched to a gene. The CDR3 loop reads CSARSLAGGYNEQFF. The DNA for the CDR3 is TGCAGTGCTAGAAGTCTAGCGGGGGGTTACAATGAGCAGTTCTTC.

This chain links TRBV4-2 with TRBJ1-6, with TRBD1 matching over 8 bases. Germline values: CDR1 LGHNA, CDR2 YNFKEQ. This CDR3 comprises 18 residues. The V and J ends lost 0 bases and 4 bases, in that order; junction bases with no gene match: 8. The CDR3, as DNA: TGTGCCAGCAGCCAAGACTTGATGAGGACAGGGTATAATTCACCCCTCCACTTT. Amino acids: CASSQDLMRTGYNSPLHF.

This chain connects TRBV11-2 to TRBJ1-3; TRBD1 matches at 7 bases. The CDR3 covers 15 residues. Looked up from germline, CDR1 is SGHAT and CDR2 is FQNNGV. With V trimmed by 6 bases and J by 6 bases, 11 bases remained unmatched. DNA of the CDR3: TGTGCCAGCAGAGAAGACCAGGGGGGCCAAAACACCATATATTTT. Protein sequence: CASREDQGGQNTIYF.

This rearrangement joins TRBV7-9 to TRBJ1-6; D perhaps matches TRBD1 (5 bases). V was shortened by 7 bases and J by 3 bases, with 7 bases between the two germline ends. The V gene's germline CDR1 is SEHNR and CDR2 FQNEAQ (reference sequence). The CDR3 length is 13 residues. The CDR3 coding sequence is TGTGCCAGCACAAGGGGCTATAATTCACCCCTCCACTTT. Encoded protein: CASTRGYNSPLHF.

This clonotype appeared many times. V is TRBV24-1 and J is TRBJ2-3; D is uncertain. Per germline, CDR1 KGHDR and CDR2 SFDVKD. Trimming took 1 base from V and 4 from J, leaving 2 bases between them. This CDR3 contains 12 residues. CDR3 residues: CATSDFADTQYF. The CDR3 region has the DNA TGTGCCACCAGTGATTTCGCAGATACGCAGTATTTT.

The chain uses TRBV2 and TRBJ2-7; D is unclear. CDR3 length equals 15 residues. Looked up from germline, CDR1 is SNHLY and CDR2 is FYNNEI. V was cut by 2 bases and J by 3 bases, with 14 bases left in between. The CDR3 nucleotides are TGTGCCAGCAGTGAATCGGCGCAGAAGGGCTACGAGCAGTACTTC. This sequence encodes CASSESAQKGYEQYF.

This clonotype was detected many times. The junction departs from germline at one end; a sequencing error may be responsible. V usage is TRBV29-1 and J usage is TRBJ2-7, with TRBD1 matching 9 bases. This CDR3 has 15 residues. Germline CDR1 is SQVTM and CDR2 is ANQGSEA. CDR3 coding DNA: TGCAGCGTGGAAGATCAGGGACAGGGTTTACACGAGCAGTACTTC. Protein product: CSVEDQGQGLHEQYF.

This chain uses TRBV10-3 with TRBJ1-2; D ambiguous. V was pared by 10 bases and J by 8 bases, with 17 bases between. The CDR3 contains 12 residues. The germline CDR1 and CDR2 sequences are ENHRY and SYGVKD. CDR3 loop: CASETTLGGYTF. CDR3 DNA sequence: TGTGCCAGCGAAACGACCCTCGGAGGCTACACCTTC.

V is TRBV25-1 and J is TRBJ2-1; weak D call: TRBD2 (6 bases). The germline V gene has CDR1 MGHDK and CDR2 SYGVNS. There are 13 residues in the CDR3. Deletions cut 8 bases from V and 5 bases from J, with 13 bases between. The CDR3 protein is CASVLRGNNEQFF. CDR3 nucleotides: TGTGCCAGCGTGCTCCGGGGGAACAATGAGCAGTTCTTC.